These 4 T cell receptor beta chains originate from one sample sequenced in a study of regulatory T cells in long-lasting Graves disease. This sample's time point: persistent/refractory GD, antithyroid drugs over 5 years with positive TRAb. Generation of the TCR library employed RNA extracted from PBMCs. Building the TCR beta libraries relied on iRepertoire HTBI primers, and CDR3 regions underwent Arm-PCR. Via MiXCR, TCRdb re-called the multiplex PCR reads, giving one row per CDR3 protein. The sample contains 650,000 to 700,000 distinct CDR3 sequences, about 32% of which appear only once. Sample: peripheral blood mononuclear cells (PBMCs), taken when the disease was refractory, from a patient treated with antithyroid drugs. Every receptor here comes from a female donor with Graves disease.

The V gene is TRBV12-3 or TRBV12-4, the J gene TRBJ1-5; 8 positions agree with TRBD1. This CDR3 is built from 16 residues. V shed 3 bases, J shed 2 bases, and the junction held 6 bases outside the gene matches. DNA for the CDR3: TGTGCCAGCAGTTTTGCAGGGGGCTATCGCAATCAGCCCCAGCATTTT. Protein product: CASSFAGGYRNQPQHF.

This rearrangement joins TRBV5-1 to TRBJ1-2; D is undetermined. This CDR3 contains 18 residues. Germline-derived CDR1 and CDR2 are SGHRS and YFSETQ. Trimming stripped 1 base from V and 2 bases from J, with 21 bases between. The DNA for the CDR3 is TGCGCCAGCAGCTTGTCCCCCGCAACCCAGGATCGGAACTATGGCTACACCTTC. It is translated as CASSLSPATQDRNYGYTF.

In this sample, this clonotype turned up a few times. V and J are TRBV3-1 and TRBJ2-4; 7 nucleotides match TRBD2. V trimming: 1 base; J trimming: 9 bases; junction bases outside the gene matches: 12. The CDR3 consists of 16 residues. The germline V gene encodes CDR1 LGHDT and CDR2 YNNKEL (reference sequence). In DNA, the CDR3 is TGTGCCAGCAGCCAAGGACTAACGGCGGGAGAGGCCATTCAGTACTTC. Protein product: CASSQGLTAGEAIQYF. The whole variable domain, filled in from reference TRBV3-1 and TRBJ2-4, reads DTAVSQTPKYLVTQMGNDKSIKCEQNLGHDTMYWYKQDSKKFLKIMFSYNNKELIINETVPNRFSPKSPDKAHLNLHINSLELGDSAVYFCASSQGLTAGEAIQYFGAGTRLSVL.

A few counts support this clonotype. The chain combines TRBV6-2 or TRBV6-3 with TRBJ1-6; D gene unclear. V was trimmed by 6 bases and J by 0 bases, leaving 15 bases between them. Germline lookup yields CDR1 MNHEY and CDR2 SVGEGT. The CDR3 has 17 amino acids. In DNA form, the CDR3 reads TGTGCCAGCAGGCCAGGACTTCAAAGCTCCTATAATTCACCCCTCCACTTT. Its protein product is CASRPGLQSSYNSPLHF.